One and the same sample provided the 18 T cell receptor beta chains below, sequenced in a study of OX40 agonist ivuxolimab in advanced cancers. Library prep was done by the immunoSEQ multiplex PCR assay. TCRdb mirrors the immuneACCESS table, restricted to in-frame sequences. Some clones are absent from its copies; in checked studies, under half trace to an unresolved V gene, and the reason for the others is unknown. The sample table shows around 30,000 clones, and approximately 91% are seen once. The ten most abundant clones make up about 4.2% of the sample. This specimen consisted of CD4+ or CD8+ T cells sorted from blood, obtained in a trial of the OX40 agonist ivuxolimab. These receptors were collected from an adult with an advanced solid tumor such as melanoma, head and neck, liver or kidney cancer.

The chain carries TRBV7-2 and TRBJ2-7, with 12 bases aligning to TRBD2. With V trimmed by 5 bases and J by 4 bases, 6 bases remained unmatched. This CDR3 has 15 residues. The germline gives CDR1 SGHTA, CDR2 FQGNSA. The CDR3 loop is CASSTGLAGIYEQYF. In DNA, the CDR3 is TGTGCCAGCAGCACCGGACTAGCGGGGATTTACGAGCAGTACTTC.

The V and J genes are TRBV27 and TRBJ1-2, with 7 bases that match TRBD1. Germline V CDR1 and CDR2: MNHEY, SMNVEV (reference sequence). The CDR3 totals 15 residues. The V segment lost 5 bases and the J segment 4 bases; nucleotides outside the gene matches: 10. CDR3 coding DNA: TGTGCCAGCAGTCGATACGGGACAGCCACCTATGGCTACACCTTC. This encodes CASSRYGTATYGYTF.

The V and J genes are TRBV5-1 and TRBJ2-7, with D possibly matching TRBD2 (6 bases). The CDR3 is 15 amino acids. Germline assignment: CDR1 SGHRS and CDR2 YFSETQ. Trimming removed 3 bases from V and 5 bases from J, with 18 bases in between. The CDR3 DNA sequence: TGCGCCAGCAGCTCGATTGAGGGACTTTTCCACGAGCAGTACTTC. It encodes CASSSIEGLFHEQYF.

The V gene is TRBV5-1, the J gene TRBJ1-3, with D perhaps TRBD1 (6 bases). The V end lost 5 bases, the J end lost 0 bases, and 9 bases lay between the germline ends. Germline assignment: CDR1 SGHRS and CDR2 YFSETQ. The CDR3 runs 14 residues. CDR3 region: CASRQGNSGNTIYF. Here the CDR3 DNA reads TGCGCCAGCAGACAGGGCAACTCTGGAAACACCATATATTTT.

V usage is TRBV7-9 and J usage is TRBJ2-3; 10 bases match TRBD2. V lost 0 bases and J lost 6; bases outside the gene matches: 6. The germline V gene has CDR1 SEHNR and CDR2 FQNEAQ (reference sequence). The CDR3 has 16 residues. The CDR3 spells CASSLALAGVGDTQYF. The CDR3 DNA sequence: TGTGCCAGCAGCTTAGCTCTAGCGGGAGTGGGGGATACGCAGTATTTT.

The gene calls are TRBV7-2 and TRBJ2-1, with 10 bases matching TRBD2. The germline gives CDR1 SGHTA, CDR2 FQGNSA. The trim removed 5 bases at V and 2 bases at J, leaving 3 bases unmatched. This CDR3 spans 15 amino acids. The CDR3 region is CASSPSGGAYNEQFF. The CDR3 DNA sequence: TGTGCCAGCAGCCCCAGCGGGGGGGCCTACAATGAGCAGTTCTTC. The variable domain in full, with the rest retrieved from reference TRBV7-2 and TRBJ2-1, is GAGVSQSPSNKVTEKGKDVELRCDPISGHTALYWYRQSLGQGLEFLIYFQGNSAPDKSGLPSDRFSAERTGGSVSTLTIQRTQQEDSAVYLCASSPSGGAYNEQFFGPGTRLTVL.

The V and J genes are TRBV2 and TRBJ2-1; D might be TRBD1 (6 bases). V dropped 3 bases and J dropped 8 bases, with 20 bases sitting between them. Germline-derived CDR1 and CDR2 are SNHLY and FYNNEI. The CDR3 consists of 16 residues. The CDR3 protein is CASSDDGGGQGYEQFF. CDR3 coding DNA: TGTGCCAGCAGTGATGATGGTGGCGGCCAGGGGTATGAGCAGTTCTTC.

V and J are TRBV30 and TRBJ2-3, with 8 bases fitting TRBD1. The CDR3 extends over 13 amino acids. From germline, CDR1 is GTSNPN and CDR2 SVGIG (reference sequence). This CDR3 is CVRDRLSTDTQYF. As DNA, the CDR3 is TGTGTCCGGGACAGGCTCTCCACAGATACGCAGTATTTT.

The CDR3 loop is CASSKQAQGNNQPQHF. For the CDR3, the DNA is TGTGCCAGTAGTAAACAAGCCCAGGGAAACAATCAGCCCCAGCATTTT. The chain employs TRBV19 and TRBJ1-5; tentatively, D is TRBD1 (5 bases). Germline V CDR1 and CDR2: LNHDA, SQIVND (reference sequence). This CDR3 comprises 16 residues. V was shortened by 4 bases and J by 3 bases, with 16 bases between the two germline ends.

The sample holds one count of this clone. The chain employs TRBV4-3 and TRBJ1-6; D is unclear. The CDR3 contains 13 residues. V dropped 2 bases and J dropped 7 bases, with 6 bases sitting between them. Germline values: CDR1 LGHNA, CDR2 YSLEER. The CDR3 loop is CASSQSLNSPLHF. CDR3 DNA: TGCGCCAGCAGCCAAAGTTTGAATTCACCCCTCCACTTT.

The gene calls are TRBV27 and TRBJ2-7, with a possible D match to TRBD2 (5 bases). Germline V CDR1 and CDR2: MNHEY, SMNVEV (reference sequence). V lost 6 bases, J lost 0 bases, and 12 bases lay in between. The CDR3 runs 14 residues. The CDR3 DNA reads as TGTGCCAGCAGAAAACCGGGAAGCTCCTACGAGCAGTACTTC. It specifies CASRKPGSSYEQYF.

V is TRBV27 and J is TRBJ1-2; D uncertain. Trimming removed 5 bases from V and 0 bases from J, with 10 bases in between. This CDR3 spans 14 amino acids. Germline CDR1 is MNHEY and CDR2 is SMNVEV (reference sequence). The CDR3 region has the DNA TGTGCCAGCAGTCCCTGGGCCACTAACTATGGCTACACCTTC. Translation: CASSPWATNYGYTF.

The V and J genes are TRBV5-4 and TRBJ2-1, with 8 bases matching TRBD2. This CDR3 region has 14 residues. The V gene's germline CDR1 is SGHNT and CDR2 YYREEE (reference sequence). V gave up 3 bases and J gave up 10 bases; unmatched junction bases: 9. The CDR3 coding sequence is TGTGCCAGCAGCTCGGGACTAGAGGGTACCGAGCAGTTCTTC. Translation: CASSSGLEGTEQFF.

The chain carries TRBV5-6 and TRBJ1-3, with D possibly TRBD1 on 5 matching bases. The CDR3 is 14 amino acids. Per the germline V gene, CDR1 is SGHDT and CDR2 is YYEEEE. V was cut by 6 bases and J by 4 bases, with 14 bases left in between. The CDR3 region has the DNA TGTGCCAGCACCGCCCTTGGGGACGGAAACACCATATATTTT. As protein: CASTALGDGNTIYF.

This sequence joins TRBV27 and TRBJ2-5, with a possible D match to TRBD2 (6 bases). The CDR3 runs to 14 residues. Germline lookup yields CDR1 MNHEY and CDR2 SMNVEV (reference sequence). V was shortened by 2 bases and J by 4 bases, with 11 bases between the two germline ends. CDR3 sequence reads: CASSLTGGGETQYF. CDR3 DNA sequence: TGTGCCAGCAGTTTAACCGGGGGAGGAGAGACCCAGTACTTC.

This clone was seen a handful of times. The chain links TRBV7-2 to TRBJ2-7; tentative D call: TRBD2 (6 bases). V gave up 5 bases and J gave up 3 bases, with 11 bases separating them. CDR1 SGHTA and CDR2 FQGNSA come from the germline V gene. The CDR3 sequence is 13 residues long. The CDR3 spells CASSQGTLYEQYF. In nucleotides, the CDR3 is TGTGCCAGCAGCCAAGGGACTCTCTACGAGCAGTACTTC.

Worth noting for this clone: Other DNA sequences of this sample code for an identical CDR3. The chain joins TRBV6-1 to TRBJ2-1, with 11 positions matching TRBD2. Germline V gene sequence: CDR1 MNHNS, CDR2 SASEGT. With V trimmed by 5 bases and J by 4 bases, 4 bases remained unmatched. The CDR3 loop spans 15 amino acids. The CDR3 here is CASSPLAGEYNEQFF. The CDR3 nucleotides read TGTGCCAGCAGTCCACTAGCGGGAGAGTACAATGAGCAGTTCTTC.

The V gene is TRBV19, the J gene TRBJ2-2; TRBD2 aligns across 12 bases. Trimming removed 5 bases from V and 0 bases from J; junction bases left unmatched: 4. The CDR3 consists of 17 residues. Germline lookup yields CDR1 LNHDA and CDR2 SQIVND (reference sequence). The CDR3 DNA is TGTGCCAGTAGTCCGACTAGCGGGGGAACGAACACCGGGGAGCTGTTTTTT. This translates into CASSPTSGGTNTGELFF. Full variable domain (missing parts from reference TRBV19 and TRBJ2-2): DGGITQSPKYLFRKEGQNVTLSCEQNLNHDAMYWYRQDPGQGLRLIYYSQIVNDFQKGDIAEGYSVSREKKESFPLTVTSAQKNPTAFYLCASSPTSGGTNTGELFFGEGSRLTVL.